These 17 T cell receptor beta chains were sequenced from one sample in a study of neurological immune-mediated disorders (dated by TCRdb to about 2019). Library preparation was by 5' RACE. The data were produced on an Illumina HiSeq 2500. The public reads were quality trimmed at Q25 with fastp and then assembled into clones with MiXCR by TCRdb, keeping productive beta chains. Records with the same CDR3 protein are collapsed into one entry carrying the most frequent genes and DNA. This sample comprises 84,000 or so distinct CDR3 sequences, about a tenth of them detected only once. The ten largest make up about 1.8% of the sample. Material for sequencing was PBMCs. Source of these receptors: a man aged 35 to 55 in good health.

This clonotype was seen repeatedly, ten times or more. The chain couples TRBV9 to TRBJ1-5, with 10 positions matching TRBD1. Germline CDR1 reads SGDLS; CDR2 reads YYNGEE. The CDR3 totals 14 residues. V trimming: 3 bases; J trimming: 9 bases; junction bases outside the gene matches: 6. For the CDR3, the DNA is TGTGCCAGCAGCGAAGGGACAGGGGATCGGCCCCAGCATTTT. It codes for CASSEGTGDRPQHF.

Many counts were recorded for this clonotype. The V and J genes are TRBV27 and TRBJ1-2; D might be TRBD1 (6 bases). V dropped 5 bases and J dropped 7 bases, with 20 bases sitting between them. CDR3 length equals 15 residues. CDR1 is MNHEY and CDR2 is SMNVEV in the germline V gene (reference sequence). The CDR3 loop is CASSANLQGIFGYTF. As DNA, the CDR3 is TGTGCCAGCAGTGCTAACTTACAGGGAATCTTTGGCTACACCTTC.

This clonotype was counted many times. This sequence joins TRBV18 and TRBJ1-5; D is uncertain. The V gene lost 3 bases and the J gene lost 5 bases, with 8 bases spanning the gap. This CDR3 is built from 13 residues. From germline, CDR1 is KGHSH and CDR2 LQKENI. The CDR3 coding sequence is TGTGCCAGCTCACCCTCAGGTTATCAGCCCCAGCATTTT. Protein: CASSPSGYQPQHF.

This clonotype appeared many times. The chain employs TRBV29-1 and TRBJ2-1, with 12 positions matching TRBD2. The CDR3 spans 16 residues. The V gene's germline CDR1 is SQVTM and CDR2 ANQGSEA. V lost 5 bases and J lost 4; bases outside the gene matches: 9. The CDR3 loop reads CSVRSTSGRIYNEQFF. In DNA, the CDR3 is TGCAGCGTTAGGTCGACTAGCGGGAGAATATACAATGAGCAGTTCTTC.

This clonotype was detected ten times or more. The genes are TRBV28 and TRBJ2-7; 7 bases are shared with TRBD1. V trimming: 8 bases; J trimming: 2 bases; junction bases outside the gene matches: 6. The CDR3 length is 13 residues. Germline V gene data show CDR1 as MDHEN and CDR2 as SYDVKM. The CDR3, as DNA: TGTGCCAGCCGACCGGGACAGACCTACGAGCAGTACTTC. As protein: CASRPGQTYEQYF.

This clonotype was detected a few times. V and J are TRBV6-2 or TRBV6-3 and TRBJ2-4, with 8 bases lining up with TRBD2. The CDR3 runs to 14 residues. Germline V gene data show CDR1 as MNHEY and CDR2 as SVGEGT. With V trimmed by 10 bases and J by 4 bases, 9 bases remained unmatched. CDR3 bases: TGTGCCACCAGGACTAGCCAAAGGAAAAACATTCAGTACTTC. Translating it yields CATRTSQRKNIQYF.

In its sample, this clonotype was seen a few times. The chain uses TRBV5-1 and TRBJ2-1; TRBD1 might be the D (6 bases). The CDR3 sequence is 14 residues long. CDR1 and CDR2 (germline): SGHRS, YFSETQ. Between the trimmed V and J ends, which lost 0 bases and 7 bases, there was a span of 11 bases. CDR3 nucleotides: TGCGCCAGCAGCTTGGCCAGTCAGGGGAATGAGCAGTTCTTC. This gives the protein CASSLASQGNEQFF.

V and J are TRBV12-3 or TRBV12-4 and TRBJ2-3, with 8 bases identical to TRBD2. Trimming took 6 bases from V and 2 from J; bases not matched to a gene: 10. The CDR3 extends over 16 amino acids. CDR3 sequence reads: CASRSIRGGYTDTQYF. CDR3 nucleotides: TGTGCCAGCAGATCAATCCGGGGGGGCTACACAGATACGCAGTATTTT.

This rearrangement joins TRBV6-2 or TRBV6-3 to TRBJ2-1, with TRBD2 matching over 10 bases. Losses at the gene ends were 5 bases for V and 5 bases for J; bases not matched to a gene: 15. Germline V gene lookup returns CDR1 MNHEY and CDR2 SVGEGT. The CDR3 is 18 amino acids. The CDR3 protein is CASSHLWALAGAHNEQFF. The CDR3 DNA is TGTGCCAGCAGTCACCTATGGGCTCTAGCGGGAGCCCACAATGAGCAGTTCTTC.

The table lists this clonotype with many counts. The chain carries TRBV12-3 or TRBV12-4 and TRBJ2-2, with 8 bases identical to TRBD2. The length of the CDR3 is 16 residues. Trimming at V came to 7 bases and at J to 2 bases, leaving 9 bases not matched to a gene. The CDR3 region has the DNA TGTGCCAGCAATCCCTCGGGAGGGGGTAACACCGGGGAGCTGTTTTTT. It is translated as CASNPSGGGNTGELFF.

This clonotype has more than one count but fewer than ten. The chain links TRBV5-1 to TRBJ2-3, with 8 bases fitting TRBD2. The CDR3 loop spans 14 amino acids. Germline V gives CDR1 SGHRS, CDR2 YFSETQ. V gave up 4 bases and J gave up 4 bases; unmatched junction bases: 5. The CDR3 bases are TGCGCCAGCAGCCGCGGACTAGCACCAGATACGCAGTATTTT. Encoded protein: CASSRGLAPDTQYF.

This clonotype came up many times. The chain is built from TRBV25-1 and TRBJ1-5; TRBD1 is a possible D gene (6 bases). Germline V gene lookup returns CDR1 MGHDK and CDR2 SYGVNS. Trimming stripped 1 base from V and 0 bases from J, with 13 bases between. CDR3 length: 17 residues. This chain's CDR3 is CASSESGTHYSNQPQHF. The CDR3 DNA follows: TGTGCCAGCAGTGAATCAGGGACACATTATAGCAATCAGCCCCAGCATTTT. The whole variable domain, remainder taken from reference TRBV25-1 and TRBJ1-5, is EADIYQTPRYLVIGTGKKITLECSQTMGHDKMYWYQQDPGMELHLIHYSYGVNSTEKGDLSSESTVSRIRTEHFPLTLESARPSHTSQYLCASSESGTHYSNQPQHFGDGTRLSIL.

This clonotype was detected many times. The J gene is TRBJ2-5, the V gene TRBV15, with 10 bases matching TRBD1. There are 14 residues in the CDR3. Germline loops: CDR1 LNHNV, CDR2 YYDKDF (reference sequence). V was pared by 8 bases and J by 5 bases, with 8 bases of the junction left unmatched. The CDR3 is CATGRDRGGETQYF. CDR3 coding DNA: TGTGCCACCGGAAGGGACAGGGGAGGGGAGACCCAGTACTTC.

This clonotype came up many times. The chain employs TRBV20-1 and TRBJ2-1; 7 bases align to TRBD2. The CDR3 runs 16 residues. V shed 3 bases, J shed 0 bases, and the junction held 8 bases outside the gene matches. CDR1 and CDR2 from the germline V gene are DFQATT and SNEGSKA (reference sequence). The CDR3 is CSARGLAESSYNEQFF. CDR3 in DNA: TGCAGTGCTAGGGGGCTAGCGGAGAGCTCCTACAATGAGCAGTTCTTC.

This clonotype showed up many times. The chain employs TRBV7-9 and TRBJ2-4, with unresolved D. CDR3 length: 11 amino acids. V lost 5 bases and J 8 bases, leaving 7 bases between the germline ends. CDR1 and CDR2 from the germline V gene are SEHNR and FQNEAQ (reference sequence). CDR3 region: CASSPLDIQYF. The DNA for the CDR3 is TGTGCCAGCAGCCCCCTTGACATTCAGTACTTC.

This clonotype showed up just a few times. The V call is TRBV6-1, the J call TRBJ2-1; 15 bases align to TRBD2. The CDR3 spans 17 residues. Trimming cost V 7 bases and J 3 bases; bases outside gene matches: 7. Germline values: CDR1 MNHNS, CDR2 SASEGT. The CDR3 DNA follows: TGTGCCAGCACCGCCAAGGGACTAGCGGGAGGCTACAATGAGCAGTTCTTC. Translation: CASTAKGLAGGYNEQFF.

Many counts were recorded for this clonotype. The J gene is TRBJ2-3, the V gene TRBV12-3 or TRBV12-4; 9 positions match TRBD1. V gave up 4 bases and J gave up 2 bases; unmatched junction bases: 4. The CDR3 is 15 amino acids. In nucleotides, the CDR3 is TGTGCCAGCAGTTACAGGGGGCTCTCCACAGATACGCAGTATTTT. This codes for CASSYRGLSTDTQYF.